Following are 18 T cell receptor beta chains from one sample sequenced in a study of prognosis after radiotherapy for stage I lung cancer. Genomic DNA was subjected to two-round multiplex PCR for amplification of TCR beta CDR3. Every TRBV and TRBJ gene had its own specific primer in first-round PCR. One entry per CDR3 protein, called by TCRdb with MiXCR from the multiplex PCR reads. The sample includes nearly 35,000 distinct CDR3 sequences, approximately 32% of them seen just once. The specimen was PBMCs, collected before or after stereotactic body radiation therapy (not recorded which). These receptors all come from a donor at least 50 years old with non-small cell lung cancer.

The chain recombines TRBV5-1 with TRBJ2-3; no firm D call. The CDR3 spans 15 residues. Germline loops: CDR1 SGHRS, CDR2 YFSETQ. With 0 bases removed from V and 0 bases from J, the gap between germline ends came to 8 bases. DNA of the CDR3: TGCGCCAGCAGCTTGGCCCTGGGTAGCACAGATACGCAGTATTTT. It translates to CASSLALGSTDTQYF.

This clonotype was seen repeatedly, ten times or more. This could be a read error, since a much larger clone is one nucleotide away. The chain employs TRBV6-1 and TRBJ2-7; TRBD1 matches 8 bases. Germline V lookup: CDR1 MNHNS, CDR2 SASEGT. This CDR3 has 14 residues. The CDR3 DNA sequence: TGTGCCAACAGTGTGAGACAGGGGACGGGGGAGCAGTACTTC. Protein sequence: CANSVRQGTGEQYF.

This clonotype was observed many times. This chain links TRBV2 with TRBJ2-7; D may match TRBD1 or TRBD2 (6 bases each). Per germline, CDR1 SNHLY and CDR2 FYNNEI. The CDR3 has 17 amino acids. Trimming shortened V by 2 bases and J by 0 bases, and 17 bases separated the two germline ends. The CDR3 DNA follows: TGTGCCAGCAGTGAAAGTTCCGGGGGCCCGAGCTCCTACGAGCAGTACTTC. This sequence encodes CASSESSGGPSSYEQYF.

Written as DNA, the CDR3 is TGTGCCAGCAGCGGACCAAGGGGGACTAATGAAAAACTGTTTTTT. As protein: CASSGPRGTNEKLFF. The chain uses TRBV5-6 and TRBJ1-4; TRBD1 might be the D (6 bases). Germline V gene sequence: CDR1 SGHDT, CDR2 YYEEEE. Between the trimmed V and J ends, which lost 4 bases and 2 bases, there was a span of 12 bases. The CDR3 runs 15 residues.

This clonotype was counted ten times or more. In nucleotides, the CDR3 is TGTGCCACCAGCAGAGGGGTAGCGAGTAGCACAGATACGCAGTATTTT. Protein: CATSRGVASSTDTQYF. The rearrangement uses TRBV15 and TRBJ2-3; TRBD2 is a possible D gene (5 bases). This CDR3 is 16 amino acids long. V dropped 1 base and J dropped 0 bases, with 11 bases sitting between them. Germline V gene sequence: CDR1 LNHNV, CDR2 YYDKDF (reference sequence).

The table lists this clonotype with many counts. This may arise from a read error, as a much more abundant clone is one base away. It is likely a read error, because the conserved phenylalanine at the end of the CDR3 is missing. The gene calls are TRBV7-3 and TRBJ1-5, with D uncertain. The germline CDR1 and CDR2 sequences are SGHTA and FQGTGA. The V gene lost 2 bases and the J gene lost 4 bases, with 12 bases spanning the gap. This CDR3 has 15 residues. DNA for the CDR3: TGTGCCAGCAGCTTACTTGGCGGGGAGAATCAGCCCCAGCATCTT. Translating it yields CASSLLGGENQPQHL.

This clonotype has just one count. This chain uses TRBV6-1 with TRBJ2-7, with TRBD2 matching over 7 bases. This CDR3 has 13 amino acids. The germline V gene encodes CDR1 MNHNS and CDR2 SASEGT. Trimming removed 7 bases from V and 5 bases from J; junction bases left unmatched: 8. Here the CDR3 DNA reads TGTGCCAGCATAGAGACTAGCTGGAACGAGCAGTACTTC. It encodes CASIETSWNEQYF.

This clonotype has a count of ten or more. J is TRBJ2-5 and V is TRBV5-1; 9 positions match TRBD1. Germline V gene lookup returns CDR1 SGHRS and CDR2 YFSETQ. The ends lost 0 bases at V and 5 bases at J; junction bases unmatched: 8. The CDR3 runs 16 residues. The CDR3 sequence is CASSLGPAGQGETQYF. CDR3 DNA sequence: TGCGCCAGCAGCTTGGGGCCGGCCGGACAGGGGGAGACCCAGTACTTC.

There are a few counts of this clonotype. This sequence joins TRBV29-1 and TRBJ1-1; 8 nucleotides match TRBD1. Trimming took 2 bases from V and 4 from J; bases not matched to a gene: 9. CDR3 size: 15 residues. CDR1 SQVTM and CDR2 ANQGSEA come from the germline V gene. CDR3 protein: CSVELLTGQATEAFF. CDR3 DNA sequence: TGCAGCGTTGAACTATTGACGGGACAGGCCACTGAAGCTTTCTTT.

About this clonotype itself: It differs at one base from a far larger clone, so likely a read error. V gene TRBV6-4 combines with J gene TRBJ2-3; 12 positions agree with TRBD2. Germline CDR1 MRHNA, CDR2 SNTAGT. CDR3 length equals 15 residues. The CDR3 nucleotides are TGTGCCAGCAGACAGACTAGCGGGGGCACATATACGCAGTATTTT. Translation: CASRQTSGGTYTQYF.

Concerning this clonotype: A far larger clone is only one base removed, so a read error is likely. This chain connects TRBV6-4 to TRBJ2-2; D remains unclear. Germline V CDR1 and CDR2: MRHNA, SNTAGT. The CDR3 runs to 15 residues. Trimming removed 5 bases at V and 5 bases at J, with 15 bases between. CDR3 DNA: TGTGCCAGCAGTTACCACATGGGGTCTACCGGGGAGCTGTTTTTT. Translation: CASSYHMGSTGELFF.

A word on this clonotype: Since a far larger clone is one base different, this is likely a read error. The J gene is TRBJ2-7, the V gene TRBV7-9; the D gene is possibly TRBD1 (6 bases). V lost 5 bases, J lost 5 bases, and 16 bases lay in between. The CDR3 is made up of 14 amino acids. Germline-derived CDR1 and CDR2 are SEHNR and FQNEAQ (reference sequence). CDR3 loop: CASSICTGSDEQYF. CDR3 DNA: TGTGCCAGCAGCATTTGTACAGGGAGCGACGAGCAGTACTTC.

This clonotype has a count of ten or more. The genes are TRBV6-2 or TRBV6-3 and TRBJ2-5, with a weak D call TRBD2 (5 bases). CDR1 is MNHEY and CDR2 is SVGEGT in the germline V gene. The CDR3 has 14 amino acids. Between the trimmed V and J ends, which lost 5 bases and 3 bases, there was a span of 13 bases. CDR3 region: CASSRHPGKETQYF. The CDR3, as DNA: TGTGCCAGCAGTCGCCATCCGGGGAAAGAGACCCAGTACTTC.

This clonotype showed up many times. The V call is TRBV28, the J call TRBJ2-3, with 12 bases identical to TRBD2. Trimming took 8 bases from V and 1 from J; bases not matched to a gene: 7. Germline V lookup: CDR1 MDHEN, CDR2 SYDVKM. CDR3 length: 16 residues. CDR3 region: CASRTSSGGGTDTQYF. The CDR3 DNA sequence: TGTGCCAGCCGAACGTCTAGCGGGGGGGGCACAGATACGCAGTATTTT.

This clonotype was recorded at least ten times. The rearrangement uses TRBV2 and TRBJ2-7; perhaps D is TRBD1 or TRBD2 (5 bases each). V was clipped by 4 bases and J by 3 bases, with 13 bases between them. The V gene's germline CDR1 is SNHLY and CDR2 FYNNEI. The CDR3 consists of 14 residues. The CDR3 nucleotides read TGTGCCAGCAGTGTGCGTCAGGGAGTCTACGAGCAGTACTTC. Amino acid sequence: CASSVRQGVYEQYF.

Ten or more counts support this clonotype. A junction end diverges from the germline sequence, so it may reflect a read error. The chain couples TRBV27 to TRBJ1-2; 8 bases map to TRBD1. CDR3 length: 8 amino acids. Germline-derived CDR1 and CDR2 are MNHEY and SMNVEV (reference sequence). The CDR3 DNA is TGTGCCAGCCGGGACAGGTTGTTC. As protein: CASRDRLF.

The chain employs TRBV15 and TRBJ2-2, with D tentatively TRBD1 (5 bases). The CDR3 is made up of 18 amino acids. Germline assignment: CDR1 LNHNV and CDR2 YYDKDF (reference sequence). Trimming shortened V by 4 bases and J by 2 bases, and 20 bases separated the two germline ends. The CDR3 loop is CATSTDGVWGRNTGELFF. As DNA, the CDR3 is TGTGCCACCAGCACAGATGGGGTATGGGGCCGAAACACCGGGGAGCTGTTTTTT.

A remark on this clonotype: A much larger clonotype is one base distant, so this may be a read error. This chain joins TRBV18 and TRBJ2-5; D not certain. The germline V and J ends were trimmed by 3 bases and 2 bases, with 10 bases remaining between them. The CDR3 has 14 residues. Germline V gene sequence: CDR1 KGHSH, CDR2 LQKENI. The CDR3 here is CASSPGITQETQYF. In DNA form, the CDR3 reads TGTGCCAGCTCACCGGGAATAACGCAAGAGACCCAGTACTTC.